This TCR beta chain derives from a study of blood T cell repertoires in COVID-19. The V gene lost 5 bases and the J gene lost 8 bases, with 10 bases spanning the gap. This CDR3 has 11 residues. Per the germline V gene, CDR1 is SGHRS and CDR2 is YFSETQ. Method: immunoSEQ multiplex PCR; TCRdb's copy keeps in-frame clones and lacks some. In the table there are fewer than 45,000 clones, over 75% of which are singletons. The sample was peripheral blood. V usage is TRBV5-1 and J usage is TRBJ1-2; D call uncertain. This TCR derives from a human donor in a cohort sampled during active COVID-19. As DNA, the CDR3 is TGCGCCAGCAGTCCACCTGCGGGCTACACCTTC. This translates into CASSPPAGYTF.